This paragraph reports one T cell receptor beta chain. The clone's antigen remains unknown. Per-base qualities were not stored, and no clone one base away is much larger. This sample is part of a study of cytomegalovirus exposure and HLA in healthy donors (dated by TCRdb to about 2017). With respect to the entire study: According to an earlier analysis of 587 of the donors, about 179 million T cells yielded 117 million unique TCR beta sequences and less than 300 Gb of sequence data. Five DR-DQ haplotypes were handled as single units for association and clustering because linkage in the cohort was strong. Along with the approximately 600-subject first cohort, a separate validation cohort of approximately 110 different subjects was used. To study patterns of TCR occurrence, a later analysis re-analyzed previously published TCR beta repertoires from 600 to 750 donors and added high-resolution HLA genotyping. Both class I and class II loci were covered by HLA typing, at four-digit resolution. Among the roughly 410 genotyped donors, about 85% belonged to the genetic ancestry cluster associated with self-reported Caucasian donors. About 330 gigabases of sequencing data and around 85 million unique TCR sequences made up an early release that covered approximately 620 HLA-typed donors. The study was designed to test whether signatures of past pathogen exposure could be identified by cataloging public T cell receptors. Every repertoire in the discovery cohort had been generated on one and the same sequencing platform. To predict cytomegalovirus infection status, the study combined high-throughput TCR immunosequencing, statistical association of individual TCRs with disease status, and machine learning. Using immunosequencing, the study profiled T cell repertoires from 640 or so subjects and related those repertoires to cytomegalovirus serostatus. The number of typed donors differed by locus: about 629-630 for A, B, C, DRB1 and DQB1; some 500 for DQA1; 606 for DPA1; and around 490 for DPB1. In an earlier analysis of 500 to 650 of the donors, high-throughput TCR beta sequencing was used to judge whether each TCR beta V gene segment behaved as functional or pseudogenic. Among about 370 genotyped donors of the cohort, an average of around 250,000 unique TCR beta nucleotide sequences was sequenced per donor, of which roughly 17% were non-productive. In the later analysis, no new phenotypic data were used to find candidate immune exposures; instead, reliance was placed on TCR beta sequences and their occurrence across donors. A later genetic analysis used genome-wide SNP genotypes for about three fifths of the roughly 700 donors, treating that subset as a discovery cohort. Donor age, sex, ethnicity and CMV serostatus were compiled together with the repertoire data. Paper-wide results and their limitations: The sequencing pipeline was judged likely to have produced a cluster of highly shared sequence variants as a technical artifact. In a later analysis, about 17,000 TCR beta sequences were associated with specific HLA alleles at a false discovery rate of 0.05. A later analysis found that TCR association rates varied across HLA loci, with DRB1 alleles showing the most associated TCRs and HLA-C alleles the fewest. In a later analysis, several top co-occurrence clusters were reported to appear linked to parvovirus B19, influenza, CMV and Epstein-Barr virus. A later analysis found that most CMV-associated TCR beta chains appeared HLA-restricted, with HLA associations seemingly driven largely by CMV exposure. Because HLA typing was unavailable for some donors at each locus, only the typed subset was used in association tests. A later genetic analysis associated a missense DCLRE1C variant with V-gene and J-gene trimming of TCR beta chains, and an independent cohort replicated the association. Assigning TCR associations to individual alleles was difficult when HLA alleles, especially DR and DQ, strongly co-occurred. A further reported finding was that TCR beta sequences accurately predicted the HLA-A and HLA-B alleles for most subjects in the first cohort. The 87-base-pair reads could not distinguish some IMGT-functional V segments, including TRBV6-2 and TRBV6-3, so those segments were excluded. The classifier was reported to diagnose cytomegalovirus status with high specificity and sensitivity in both the original cohort and the validation cohort. It was suggested by the authors that the approach could potentially be generalized to other disease states and immunological phenotypes. An earlier analysis of approximately 540 of the donors showed that most TCR beta V segments appeared in productive rearrangements either about 90% or about 30% of the time, which broadly matched IMGT annotations. A total of fewer than 200 TCR beta chains were listed by the study as associated with cytomegalovirus. Linkage disequilibrium might explain the correlated functional status among segregating V segments, but an unknown experimental factor could not be ruled out. A few of the identified cytomegalovirus-associated TCR beta chains were confirmed in vitro to be specific for cytomegalovirus antigens. The only immune exposure information available for the cohort was CMV serostatus. Only TCR beta chains were sequenced in this cohort, and the absence of alpha or paired-chain data limited detectable features. While some public TCRs were present in many individuals, most TCR sequences turned up only very rarely across donors. In a later analysis, HLA-associated TCR beta chains showed more clonal expansion and lower generation probabilities than non-associated chains that were equally common. Because counts were too low, more than 15 rarely observed V segments, including chromosome 9 orphons, were excluded from the earlier analysis of under 650 of the donors. According to a later genetic analysis, donors in an Asian-associated ancestry cluster had fewer N-insertions in productive TCRs than the approximately 670-donor mean. Sequencing depth was assumed to be roughly uniform across donors in the presence/absence analyses, though that assumption may not hold.

In total, approximately 610 healthy bone marrow donors made up the cohort. Cohort members were all nominally healthy when sampled, although unrecorded immune exposures were likely present. The donor was CMV seropositive and was included in the group of about 290 seropositive cohort members. A peripheral blood sample was collected from each donor, and TCR beta sequencing was performed on peripheral blood mononuclear cells. The Qiagen DNeasy Blood Extraction Kit was used to extract genomic DNA from the blood cell samples. The library came from the immunoSEQ multiplex PCR assay. For the multiplex PCR, a mixture combining 60 forward primers for TCR Vbeta segments and 13 reverse primers for TCR Jbeta segments was used. The CDR3 region of rearranged TCR beta genes was amplified from genomic DNA by a multiplex PCR assay. On the Illumina HiSeq System, the amplified TCR beta libraries were sequenced as 87-base-pair reads. Per the source publication's procedure: A later analysis tallied tens of millions of unique TCR beta chains across the 666 repertoires, and approximately 9.9 million of those chains were shared by two or more donors. Raw reads were error-corrected and collapsed into unique sequences with a nearest-neighbor algorithm that merged closely related sequences to remove PCR and sequencing errors. Alignment of CDR3 sequences to IMGT reference sequences was used to assign V, D and J gene segments. For a sequence to be retained, a match of at least six nucleotides was required to both a V gene segment and a J gene segment. A rearrangement counted as productive if the CDR3 had no stop codons and remained in frame with V and J, and every other rearrangement counted as non-productive. CDR3 was defined by IMGT convention, running from the second conserved V-encoded cysteine to the conserved J-encoded phenylalanine. In an earlier analysis of more than 550 of the donors, sequences lacking an unambiguous match to a single V gene segment were excluded. An earlier analysis of about 600 of the donors called V segments functional above 56.7% productive rearrangements and segregating when the between-donor standard deviation exceeded 5%. A statistical classification framework was built for diagnosing cytomegalovirus status from the catalog of TCR beta chain sequences. In a later analysis, V and J genes were assigned by comparing TCR nucleotide sequences against IMGT/GENE-DB human TR gene sequences. Using the TCRdist pipeline, a later analysis assigned CDR3 sequences along with most-parsimonious VDJ recombination scenarios. A later analysis defined each TCR beta chain by its CDR3 amino acid sequence plus V-gene family, and excluded reads lacking a unique V-gene family. In a later analysis, 550 to 650 highly shared, low-generation-probability nucleotide sequences were removed to address suspected cross-contamination and a sequencing artifact. A later analysis calculated a clonal expansion index for each public chain from normalized within-repertoire ranks of inferred template counts. A later analysis computed generation probabilities with a VDJ recombination model fitted to out-of-frame rearrangements, and checked the results against IGoR. In a later analysis, TCR-TCR, TCR-HLA and TCR-CMV co-occurrence was scored with hypergeometric tests, and a repertoire-size bias correction was applied to TCR pairs. A later analysis estimated false discovery rates by permuting HLA or CMV assignments 20 times. In a later analysis, co-occurring TCRs were grouped using DBSCAN, and TCRdist sequence similarity was added for clustering within HLA-allele-positive subsets. Repertoires with fewer than 30,000 or more than 120,000 public chains, plus five repertoires with anomalous nucleotide sharing, were excluded from co-occurrence clustering. The immuneACCESS repertoire file appears here via TCRdb, limited to in-frame rearrangements. These files lack a portion of the clones; in checked studies, under half of the deficit traces to unresolved V genes, and the cause of the others is not known. The DNA gave D and trimming, while V, J and clone size come from that table. Present in this sample are about 140,000 clones, approximately 84% of which were seen just once. Of the sample, around 1.5% is held by the ten largest clones.

V loses 5 bases of germline sequence and J loses 8 bases, and the interval between the two ends is 18 bases. Reading from cysteine to phenylalanine, the CDR3 counts 14 amino acids. Only CDR3 DNA remains: 42 bases, in frame from the first base. CDR1 is given as SEHNR and CDR2 as FQNEAQ, both from the germline V gene (reference sequence). This receptor was taken from a man aged 25-40 years in good health and CMV-seropositive. Input material: PBMCs. The chain is made from TRBV7-9 and TRBJ1-2; 5 matching bases give a weak D call of TRBD1. The nucleotides read TGTGCCAGCAGCACCGGGACCCGGGGGAGAGGCTACACCTTC. It encodes CASSTGTRGRGYTF.